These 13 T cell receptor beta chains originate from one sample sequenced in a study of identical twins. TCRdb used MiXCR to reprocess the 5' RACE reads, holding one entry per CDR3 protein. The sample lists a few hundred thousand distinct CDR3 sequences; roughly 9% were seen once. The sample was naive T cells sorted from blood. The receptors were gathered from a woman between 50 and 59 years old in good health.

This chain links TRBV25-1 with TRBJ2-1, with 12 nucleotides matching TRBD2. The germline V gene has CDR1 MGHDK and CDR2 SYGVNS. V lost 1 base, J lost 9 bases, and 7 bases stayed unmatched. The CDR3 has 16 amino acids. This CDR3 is CASSEFTSGRNGEQFF. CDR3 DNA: TGTGCCAGCAGTGAATTTACTAGCGGGAGGAACGGTGAGCAGTTCTTC.

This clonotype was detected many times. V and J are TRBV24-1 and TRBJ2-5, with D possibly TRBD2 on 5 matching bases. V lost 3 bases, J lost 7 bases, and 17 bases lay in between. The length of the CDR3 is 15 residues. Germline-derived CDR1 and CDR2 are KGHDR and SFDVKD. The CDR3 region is CATSDDVPGKGTQYF. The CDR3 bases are TGTGCCACCAGTGATGATGTGCCGGGAAAAGGGACCCAGTACTTC.

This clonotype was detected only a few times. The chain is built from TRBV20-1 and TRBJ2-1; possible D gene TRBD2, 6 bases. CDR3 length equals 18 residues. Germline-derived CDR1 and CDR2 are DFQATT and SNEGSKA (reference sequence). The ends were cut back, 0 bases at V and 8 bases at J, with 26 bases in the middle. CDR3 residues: CSARDSGSLRGPGHEQFF. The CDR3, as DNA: TGCAGTGCTAGAGATAGCGGATCCTTGCGGGGACCAGGCCATGAGCAGTTCTTC.

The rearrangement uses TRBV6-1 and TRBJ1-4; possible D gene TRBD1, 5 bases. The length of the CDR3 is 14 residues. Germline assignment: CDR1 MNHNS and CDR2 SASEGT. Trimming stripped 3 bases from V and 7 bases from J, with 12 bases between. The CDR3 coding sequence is TGTGCCAGCAGTGATTGGAGGGACCGTGAAAAACTGTTTTTT. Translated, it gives CASSDWRDREKLFF.

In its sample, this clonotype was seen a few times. The CDR3 loop is CASSNVGGMNTEAFF. The CDR3 coding sequence is TGTGCCAGCTCGAATGTCGGGGGGATGAACACTGAAGCTTTCTTT. This rearrangement joins TRBV18 to TRBJ1-1; D possibly corresponds to TRBD1 (5 bases). CDR3 size: 15 residues. Trimming removed 6 bases at V and 0 bases at J, with 14 bases between. Germline V gene lookup returns CDR1 KGHSH and CDR2 LQKENI.

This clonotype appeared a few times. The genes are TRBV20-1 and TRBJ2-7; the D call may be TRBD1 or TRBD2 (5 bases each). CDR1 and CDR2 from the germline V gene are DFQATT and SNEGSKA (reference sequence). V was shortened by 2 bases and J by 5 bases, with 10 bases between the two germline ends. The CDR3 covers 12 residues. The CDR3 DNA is TGCAGTGCTAGATCCGGGGCCCACGAGCAGTACTTC. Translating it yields CSARSGAHEQYF.

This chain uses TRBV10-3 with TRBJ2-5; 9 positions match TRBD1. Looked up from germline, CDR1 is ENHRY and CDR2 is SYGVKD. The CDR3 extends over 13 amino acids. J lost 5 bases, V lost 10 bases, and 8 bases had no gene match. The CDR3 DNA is TGTGCCACCGGACAGGGGATCAGGGAGACCCAGTACTTC. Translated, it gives CATGQGIRETQYF.

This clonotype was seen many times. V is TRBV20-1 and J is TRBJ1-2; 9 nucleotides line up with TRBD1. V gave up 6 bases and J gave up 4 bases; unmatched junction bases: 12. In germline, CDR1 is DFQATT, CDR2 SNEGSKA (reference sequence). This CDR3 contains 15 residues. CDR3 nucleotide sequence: TGCAGTGCATCGACGGGGACAGGGTTCGGCTATGGCTACACCTTC. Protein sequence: CSASTGTGFGYGYTF.

The CDR3 nucleotides read TGTGCCAGCAGCCAAGGCGGGGGCCGAATTCAAGAGACCCAGTACTTC. Translating it yields CASSQGGGRIQETQYF. This sequence joins TRBV3-1 and TRBJ2-5, with D possibly TRBD2 on 7 matching bases. From germline, CDR1 is LGHDT and CDR2 YNNKEL (reference sequence). Trimming took 1 base from V and 2 from J, leaving 14 bases between them. CDR3 length equals 16 residues.

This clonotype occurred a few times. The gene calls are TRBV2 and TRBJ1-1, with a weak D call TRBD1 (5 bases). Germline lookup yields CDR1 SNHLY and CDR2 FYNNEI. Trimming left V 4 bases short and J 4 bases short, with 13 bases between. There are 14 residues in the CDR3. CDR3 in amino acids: CASSVSGGGTEAFF. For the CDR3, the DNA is TGTGCCAGCAGTGTCTCCGGGGGTGGCACTGAAGCTTTCTTT.

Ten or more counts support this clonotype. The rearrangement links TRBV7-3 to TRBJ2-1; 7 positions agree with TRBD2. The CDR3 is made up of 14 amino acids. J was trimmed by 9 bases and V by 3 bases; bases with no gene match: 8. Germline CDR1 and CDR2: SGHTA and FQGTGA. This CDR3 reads CASSFGGGPGEQFF. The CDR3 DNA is TGTGCCAGCAGCTTTGGGGGAGGGCCTGGTGAGCAGTTCTTC.

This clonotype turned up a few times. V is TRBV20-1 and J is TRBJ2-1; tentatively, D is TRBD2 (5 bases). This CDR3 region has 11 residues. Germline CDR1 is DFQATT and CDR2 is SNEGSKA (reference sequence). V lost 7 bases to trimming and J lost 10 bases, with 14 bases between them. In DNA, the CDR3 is TGCAGTGTGGAGCCCGAGGGCGAGCAGTTCTTC. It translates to CSVEPEGEQFF.

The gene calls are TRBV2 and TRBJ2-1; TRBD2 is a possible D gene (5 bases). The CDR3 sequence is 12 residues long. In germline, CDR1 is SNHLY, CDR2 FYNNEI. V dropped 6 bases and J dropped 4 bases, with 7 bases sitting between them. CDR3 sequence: CASRGEYNEQFF. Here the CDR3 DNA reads TGTGCCAGCAGGGGAGAATACAATGAGCAGTTCTTC.